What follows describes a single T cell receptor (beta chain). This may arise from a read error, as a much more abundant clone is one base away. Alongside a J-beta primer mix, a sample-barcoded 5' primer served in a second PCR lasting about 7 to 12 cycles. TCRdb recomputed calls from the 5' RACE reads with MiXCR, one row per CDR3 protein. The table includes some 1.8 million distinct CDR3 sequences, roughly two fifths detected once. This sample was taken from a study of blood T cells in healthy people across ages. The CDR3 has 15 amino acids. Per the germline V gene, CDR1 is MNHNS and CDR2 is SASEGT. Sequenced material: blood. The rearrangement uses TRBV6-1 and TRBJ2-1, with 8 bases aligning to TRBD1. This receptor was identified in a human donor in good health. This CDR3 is CASSNQGADYDEQFF. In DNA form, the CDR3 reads TGTGCCAGCAGCAACCAGGGGGCCGACTACGATGAGCAGTTCTTC.